This T cell receptor beta chain was sequenced for a study of blood T cell repertoires in COVID-19. Study summary: There were acute and convalescent COVID-19 samples, and they came from the United States, Italy and Spain.

Authors' data handling: Amplification with reference gene primers provided the estimates of nucleated cell counts. Sequencing used immunoSEQ multiplex PCR; TCRdb keeps in-frame clones, though not all of them. V and J calls and clone size come straight from that table; D and trimming were deduced from the DNA. The sample lists more than 250,000 clones; approximately 83% were seen once. The participants were between about 18 and 90 years old and came from fewer than 25 US areas. Cohort 3 recovery required two negative PCRs, clearance, or symptom resolution. Trimming stripped 0 bases from V and 9 bases from J, with 16 bases between. The CDR3 runs to 15 residues. Germline values: CDR1 SGHNT, CDR2 YYREEE (reference sequence).

Sequenced input: PBMCs or T cells enriched from blood (not recorded which). This clonotype was obtained from a man aged 25-45 years who had recovered from COVID-19. The chain recombines TRBV5-4 with TRBJ2-1, with D possibly TRBD1 on 6 matching bases. The CDR3 DNA is TGTGCCAGCAGCTTGGGGGGACCAGGGGCCGGTGAGCAGTTCTTC. Residues: CASSLGGPGAGEQFF.